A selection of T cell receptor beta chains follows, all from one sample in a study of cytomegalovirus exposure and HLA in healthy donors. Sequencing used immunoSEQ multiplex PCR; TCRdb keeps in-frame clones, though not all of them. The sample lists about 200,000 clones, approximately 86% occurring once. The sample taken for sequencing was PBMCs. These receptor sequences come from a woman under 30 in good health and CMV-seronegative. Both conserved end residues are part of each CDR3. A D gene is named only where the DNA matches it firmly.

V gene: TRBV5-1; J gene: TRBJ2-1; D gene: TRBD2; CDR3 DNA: TGCGCCAGCAGCCCCGACAGCGGGGGGGCAGTCTACAATGAGCAGTTCTTC; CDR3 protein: CASSPDSGGAVYNEQFF
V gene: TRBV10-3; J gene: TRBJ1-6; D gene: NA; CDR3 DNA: TGTGCCATCAGTGAGTCAGAGCGTACACCCCTCCACTTT; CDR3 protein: CAISESERTPLHF
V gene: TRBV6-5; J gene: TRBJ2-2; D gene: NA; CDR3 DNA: TGTGCCAGCAGTTACTCGAGTGCAGGGTACACCGGGGAGCTGTTTTTT; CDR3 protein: CASSYSSAGYTGELFF
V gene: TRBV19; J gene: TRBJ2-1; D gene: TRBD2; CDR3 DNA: TGTGCCAGTAGTATGGGGGGACTAGCGGGACCAGGGTCCTACAATGAGCAGTTCTTC; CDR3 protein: CASSMGGLAGPGSYNEQFF
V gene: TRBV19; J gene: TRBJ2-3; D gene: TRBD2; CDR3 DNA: TGTGCCAGTAGTGAGATAGCGGGAGGGGGGGATACGCAGTATTTT; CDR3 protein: CASSEIAGGGDTQYF
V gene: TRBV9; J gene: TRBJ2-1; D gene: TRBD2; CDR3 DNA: TGTGCCAGCAGCGTCGGGACTAGCGGGAGTCGATATGAGCAGTTCTTC; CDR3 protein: CASSVGTSGSRYEQFF
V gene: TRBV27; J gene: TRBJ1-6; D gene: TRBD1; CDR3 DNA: TGTGCCAGCAGTTTACCCGGGACAGGGGCCCTGAGGGGGAATTCACCCCTCCACTTT; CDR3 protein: CASSLPGTGALRGNSPLHF
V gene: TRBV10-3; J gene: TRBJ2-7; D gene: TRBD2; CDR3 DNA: TGTGCCATCAGTGAGTCGAGCGCGACTAGCGGGAGCGGAGAGCAGTACTTC; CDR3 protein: CAISESSATSGSGEQYF
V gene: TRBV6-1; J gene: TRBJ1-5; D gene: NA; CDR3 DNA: TGTGCCAGCAGTGGGACAGGCAATCAGCCCCAGCATTTT; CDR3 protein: CASSGTGNQPQHF
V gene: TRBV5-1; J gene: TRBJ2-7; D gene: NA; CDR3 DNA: TGCGCCAGCAGCTTGGACAGAAGCTACGAGCAGTACTTC; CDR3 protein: CASSLDRSYEQYF